This T cell receptor (beta chain) was sequenced during a study of blood T cell repertoires in COVID-19. Study at large: Samples came from the United States, Italy and Spain, spanning acute and convalescent COVID-19. T cells, B-cell-depleted T cells, or PBMCs supplied cDNA or gDNA.

This CDR3 has 14 amino acids. The V end was cut by 1 base, the J end by 7 bases, with 16 bases between. Per the germline V gene, CDR1 is GTSNPN and CDR2 is SVGIG (reference sequence). Original processing methods: Nucleated cell counts were estimated from reference gene primer amplification. Data came from immunoSEQ multiplex PCR; TCRdb stores just in-frame clones and leaves some out. V and J calls and clone size come straight from that table; D and trimming were deduced from the DNA. The table shows approximately 89,000 clones, with under 90% occurring only once. The sequence came from a woman in her 70s with acute or convalescent COVID-19. The chain links TRBV30 to TRBJ1-1; maybe TRBD1 (5 bases). The sequenced sample was peripheral blood. The DNA of the CDR3 is TGTGCCTGGAGTGCACGGGTCCTGGACAATGAAGCTTTCTTT. Protein sequence: CAWSARVLDNEAFF.